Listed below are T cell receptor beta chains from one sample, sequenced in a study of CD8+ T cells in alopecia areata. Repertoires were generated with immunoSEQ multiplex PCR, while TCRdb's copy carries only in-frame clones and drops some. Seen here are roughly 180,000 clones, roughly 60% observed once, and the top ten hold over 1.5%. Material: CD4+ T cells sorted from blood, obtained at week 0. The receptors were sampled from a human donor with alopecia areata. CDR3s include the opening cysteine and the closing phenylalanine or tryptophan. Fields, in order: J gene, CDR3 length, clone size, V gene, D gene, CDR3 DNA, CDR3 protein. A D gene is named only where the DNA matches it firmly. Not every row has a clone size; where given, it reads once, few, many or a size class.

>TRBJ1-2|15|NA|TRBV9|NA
TGTGCCAGCAGCGTAGGAGGACAGCTATCCCATGGCTACACCTTC
CASSVGGQLSHGYTF
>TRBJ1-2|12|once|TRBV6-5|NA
TGTGCCAGCAGCAGCCTTAACTATGGCTACACCTTC
CASSSLNYGYTF
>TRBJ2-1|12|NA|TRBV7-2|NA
TGTGCCAGCAGCTTAGGGAGCGGCGGGCCGTTCTTC
CASSLGSGGPFF
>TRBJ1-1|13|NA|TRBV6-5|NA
TGTGCCAGCAGTCGGAGAGTGACGGATGAAGCTTTCTTT
CASSRRVTDEAFF
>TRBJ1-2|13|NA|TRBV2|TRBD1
TGTGCCAGCAGTGTCGACAGGGGGCCTGGCTACACCTTC
CASSVDRGPGYTF
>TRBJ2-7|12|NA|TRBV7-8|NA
TGTGCCAGCAGCTTACAGGGGTACGAGCAGTACTTC
CASSLQGYEQYF
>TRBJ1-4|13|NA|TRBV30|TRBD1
TGTGCCTGGAGTGGGACAGGGAATGAAAAACTGTTTTTT
CAWSGTGNEKLFF
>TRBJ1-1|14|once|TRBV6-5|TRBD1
TGTGCCAGCAGATCCGGACAGGGGAACACTGAAGCTTTCTTT
CASRSGQGNTEAFF
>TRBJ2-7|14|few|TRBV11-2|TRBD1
TGTGCCAGCAGCGTAGACAGGGCACTCCACGAGCAGTACTTC
CASSVDRALHEQYF
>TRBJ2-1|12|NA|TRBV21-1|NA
TGTGCCAGCAGCTCAAAACACAATGAGCAGTTCTTC
CASSSKHNEQFF
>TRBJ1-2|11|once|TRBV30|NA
TGTGCCTGTGATGTTGGCTATGGCTACACCTTC
CACDVGYGYTF
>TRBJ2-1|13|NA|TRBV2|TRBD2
TGTGCCAGCGGGTCATGGGAGGGCAATGAGCAGTTCTTC
CASGSWEGNEQFF
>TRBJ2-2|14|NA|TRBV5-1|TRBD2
TGCGCCAGCAGCCCGGGGGGGAACACCGGGGAGCTGTTTTTT
CASSPGGNTGELFF
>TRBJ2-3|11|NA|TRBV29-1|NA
TGCAGCGTCCACTGGGTCGATACGCAGTATTTT
CSVHWVDTQYF
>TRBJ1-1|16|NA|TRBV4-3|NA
TGCGCCAGCAGCCAAGAATCTCAGGGGATTGACACTGAAGCTTTCTTT
CASSQESQGIDTEAFF
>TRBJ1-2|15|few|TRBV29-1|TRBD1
TGCAGCGTTGGCGTGCCCAGGGGGAGAAGCTATGGCTACACCTTC
CSVGVPRGRSYGYTF
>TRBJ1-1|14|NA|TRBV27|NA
TGTGCCAGCAGTTTTGGTGGCAGGTCCACTGAAGCTTTCTTT
CASSFGGRSTEAFF
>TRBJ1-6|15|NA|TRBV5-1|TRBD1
TGCGCCAGCAGCCTGTTGGGGACAGCGGATTCACCCCTCCACTTT
CASSLLGTADSPLHF
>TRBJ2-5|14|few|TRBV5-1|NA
TGCGCCAGCAGCTTGAGGACAACACAAGAGACCCAGTACTTC
CASSLRTTQETQYF
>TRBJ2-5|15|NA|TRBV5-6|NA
TGTGCCAGCAGCTTTCCTACTAGCCACCAAGAGACCCAGTACTTC
CASSFPTSHQETQYF
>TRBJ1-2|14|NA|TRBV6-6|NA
TGTGCCAGCAGTTACAAAGTGTCGGCGGGAGGCTACACCTTC
CASSYKVSAGGYTF
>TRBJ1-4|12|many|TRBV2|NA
TGTGCCAGCAGCCCCGGAAAGGAAAAACTGTTTTTT
CASSPGKEKLFF
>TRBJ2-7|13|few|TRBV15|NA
TGTGCCACCAGCAGAGGAGGGTTTGACGAGCAGTACTTC
CATSRGGFDEQYF
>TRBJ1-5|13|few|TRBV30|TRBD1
TGTGCCTGGAGTCCCACAGGGGAAGGGCCCCAGCATTTT
CAWSPTGEGPQHF
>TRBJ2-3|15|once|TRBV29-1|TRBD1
TGCAGCGTTGAAGGGGACAGGGGGCCCACAGATACGCAGTATTTT
CSVEGDRGPTDTQYF
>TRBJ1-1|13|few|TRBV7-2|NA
TGTGCCAGCAGCTTAGTTGGAAGGTCTGAAGCTTTCTTT
CASSLVGRSEAFF
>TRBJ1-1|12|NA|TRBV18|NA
TGTGCCAGCTCACCGGGGGTTTCTGAAGCTTTCTTT
CASSPGVSEAFF
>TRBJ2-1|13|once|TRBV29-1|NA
TGCAGCGTTGCTGTTAACAGTTACAATGAGCAGTTCTTC
CSVAVNSYNEQFF
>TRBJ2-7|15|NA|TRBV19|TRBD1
TGTGCCAGTAGTATCGGGACAGGGGGCGCCTACGAGCAGTACTTC
CASSIGTGGAYEQYF
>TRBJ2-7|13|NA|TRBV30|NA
TGTGCCTGGAGTGTTGGGGCAGGAACCGAGCAGTACTTC
CAWSVGAGTEQYF
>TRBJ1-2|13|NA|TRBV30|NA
TGTGCCGGGCAAAGAGGGAGTTACGGAGGCTACACCTTC
CAGQRGSYGGYTF
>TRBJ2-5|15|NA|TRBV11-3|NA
TGTGCCAGCAGCTTAGGGGGGCCCAACCAAGAGACCCAGTACTTC
CASSLGGPNQETQYF
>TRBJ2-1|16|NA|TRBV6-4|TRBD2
TGTGCCAGCAGTGACTCGATAGCGGGGGGGCGTTATGAGCAGTTCTTC
CASSDSIAGGRYEQFF
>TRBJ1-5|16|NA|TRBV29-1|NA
TGCAGCGTTGCGATCCTTTTGGACGGGAACGGGAGGCCCCAGCATTTT
CSVAILLDGNGRPQHF
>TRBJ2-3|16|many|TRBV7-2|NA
TGTGCCAGCACCTCTAGCGCGGGCCTGAGCACAGATACGCAGTATTTT
CASTSSAGLSTDTQYF
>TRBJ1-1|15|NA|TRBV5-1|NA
TGCGCCAGCAGCCGATTCGGAGGACCGGAGACTGAAGCTTTCTTT
CASSRFGGPETEAFF
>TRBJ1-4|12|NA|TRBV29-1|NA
TGCAGCTACGGGGAGGGAGGTGAAAAACTGTTTTTT
CSYGEGGEKLFF
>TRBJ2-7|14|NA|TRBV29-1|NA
TGCAGCGTCCTTCGGGCTAGCGAATCCTACGAGCAGTACTTC
CSVLRASESYEQYF
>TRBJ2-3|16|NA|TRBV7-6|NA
TGTGCCAGCAGCTTATATCACGGGGCCCGCACAGATACGCAGTATTTT
CASSLYHGARTDTQYF
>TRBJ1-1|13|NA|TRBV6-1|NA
TGTGCCAGCAGAGATCTCAAACGGGGAGAAGCTTTCTTT
CASRDLKRGEAFF
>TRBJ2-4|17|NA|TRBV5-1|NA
TGCGCCAGCAGCTTGGGAGGTGGGGACGTAGCCAAAAACATTCAGTACTTC
CASSLGGGDVAKNIQYF
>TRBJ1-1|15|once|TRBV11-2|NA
TGTGCCAGCAGCTTAGAAGGCCTCATGAACACTGAAGCTTTCTTT
CASSLEGLMNTEAFF
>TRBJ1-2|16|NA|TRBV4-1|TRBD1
TGCGCCAGCAGCCACACCATGGACAGGACATCGTATGGCTACACCTTC
CASSHTMDRTSYGYTF
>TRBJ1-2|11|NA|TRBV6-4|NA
TGTGCCAGCAGATTGGAGCGAGGCTACACCTTC
CASRLERGYTF
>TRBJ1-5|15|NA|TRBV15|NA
TGTGCCACCAGCAGAGATTGGGGTAGCAATCAGCCCCAGCATTTT
CATSRDWGSNQPQHF
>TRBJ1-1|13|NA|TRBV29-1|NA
TGCGTCAGTGGGAGGTTACAGGACACTGAAGCTTTCTTT
CVSGRLQDTEAFF
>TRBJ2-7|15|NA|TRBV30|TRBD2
TGTGCCTGGGGCCACGGACTAGCGGGGGGCTACGAGCAGTACTTC
CAWGHGLAGGYEQYF
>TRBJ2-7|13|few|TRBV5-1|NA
TGCGCCAGCAGCTTAGGGGATTCAGTCGAGCAGTACTTC
CASSLGDSVEQYF
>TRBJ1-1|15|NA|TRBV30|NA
TGTGCCTGGAACAGTTGGGCCGCGGGGAACACTGAAGCTTTCTTT
CAWNSWAAGNTEAFF
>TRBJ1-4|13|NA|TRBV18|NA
TGTGCCAGCTCACCGGGTACAGGGGAAAAACTGTTTTTT
CASSPGTGEKLFF